Listed below are T cell receptor beta chains from one sample, sequenced in a study of CD8 T cells in Susac syndrome. TCRdb passed the immunoSEQ multiplex PCR reads through MiXCR, listing each CDR3 protein once. The repertoire includes just over 300,000 distinct CDR3 sequences, under 95% of them detected once, and 0.06% to 0.075% sits in the top ten. Sequencing input: CD4+ T cells from PBMCs. These receptor sequences come from a human donor with multiple sclerosis. The CDR3 runs from the conserved cysteine through the conserved F or W. D genes are given only for firm matches. The size field is filled for only some rows; it gives once, few, many or a size class.

cdr3_aa: CASLSRFDQETQYF; cdr3_nt: TGTGCCAGCCTGAGCAGGTTCGATCAAGAGACCCAGTACTTC; j_call: TRBJ2-5; d_call: .; clone_size: .; v_call: TRBV6-5
cdr3_aa: CASRSRPVVDTQYF; cdr3_nt: TGTGCCAGTAGAAGCAGGCCGGTGGTTGATACGCAGTATTTT; j_call: TRBJ2-3; d_call: .; clone_size: .; v_call: TRBV19
cdr3_aa: CSAHRVALAVNNEQFF; cdr3_nt: TGCAGTGCTCATAGGGTTGCACTAGCGGTAAACAATGAGCAGTTCTTC; j_call: TRBJ2-1; d_call: TRBD2; clone_size: .; v_call: TRBV20-1
cdr3_aa: CASSYGGQENTEAFF; cdr3_nt: TGTGCCAGCAGTTACGGGGGACAGGAGAACACTGAAGCTTTCTTT; j_call: TRBJ1-1; d_call: TRBD1; clone_size: .; v_call: TRBV6-5
cdr3_aa: CSGTVHTGELFF; cdr3_nt: TGCAGCGGGACCGTACACACCGGGGAGCTGTTTTTT; j_call: TRBJ2-2; d_call: .; clone_size: .; v_call: TRBV29-1
cdr3_aa: CAWSVPGPSTDTQYF; cdr3_nt: TGTGCCTGGAGTGTCCCCGGCCCTAGCACAGATACGCAGTATTTT; j_call: TRBJ2-3; d_call: .; clone_size: .; v_call: TRBV30
cdr3_aa: CASSPSGAFRETQYF; cdr3_nt: TGCGCCAGCAGCCCCTCCGGAGCCTTTCGGGAGACCCAGTACTTC; j_call: TRBJ2-5; d_call: .; clone_size: .; v_call: TRBV5-1
cdr3_aa: CASSQWQDYEQYF; cdr3_nt: TGTGCCAGCAGCCAATGGCAAGACTACGAGCAGTACTTC; j_call: TRBJ2-7; d_call: .; clone_size: .; v_call: TRBV14
cdr3_aa: CSAIQGQGAVGYF; cdr3_nt: TGCAGTGCTATTCAGGGACAGGGGGCGGTGGGGTACTTC; j_call: TRBJ2-4; d_call: TRBD1; clone_size: .; v_call: TRBV20-1
cdr3_aa: CASSIAGTMGLYNEQFF; cdr3_nt: TGTGCCAGTAGTATAGCTGGGACTATGGGTTTGTACAATGAGCAGTTCTTC; j_call: TRBJ2-1; d_call: TRBD2; clone_size: .; v_call: TRBV19
cdr3_aa: CASSSDRSSSYEQYF; cdr3_nt: TGTGCCAGCAGCTCGGACAGATCCTCCTCCTACGAGCAGTACTTC; j_call: TRBJ2-7; d_call: .; clone_size: .; v_call: TRBV11-2
cdr3_aa: CASSLAHADNSPLHF; cdr3_nt: TGTGCCAGCAGCTTAGCGCACGCCGATAATTCACCCCTCCACTTT; j_call: TRBJ1-6; d_call: .; clone_size: .; v_call: TRBV7-8
cdr3_aa: CATSDPGLAGGTDTQYF; cdr3_nt: TGTGCCACCAGTGATCCGGGACTAGCGGGCGGCACAGATACGCAGTATTTT; j_call: TRBJ2-3; d_call: TRBD2; clone_size: .; v_call: TRBV24-1
cdr3_aa: CASSLDSALTGELFF; cdr3_nt: TGTGCCAGCAGCTTAGACAGCGCTCTCACCGGGGAGCTGTTTTTT; j_call: TRBJ2-2; d_call: .; clone_size: .; v_call: TRBV7-9
cdr3_aa: CASSQDMGQGKNIQYF; cdr3_nt: TGCGCCAGCAGCCAAGATATGGGACAGGGCAAAAACATTCAGTACTTC; j_call: TRBJ2-4; d_call: TRBD1; clone_size: .; v_call: TRBV4-3
cdr3_aa: CASSALAWGNTGELFF; cdr3_nt: TGTGCCAGCAGCGCACTAGCGTGGGGTAACACCGGGGAGCTGTTTTTT; j_call: TRBJ2-2; d_call: TRBD2; clone_size: once; v_call: TRBV7-2
cdr3_aa: CASSLLAGGNEQFF; cdr3_nt: TGTGCCAGCAGTCTGCTAGCGGGGGGCAATGAGCAGTTCTTC; j_call: TRBJ2-1; d_call: TRBD2; clone_size: .; v_call: TRBV7-9
cdr3_aa: CSVELTGTGFGYTF; cdr3_nt: TGCAGCGTTGAACTGACCGGGACAGGGTTTGGCTACACCTTC; j_call: TRBJ1-2; d_call: TRBD1; clone_size: .; v_call: TRBV29-1
cdr3_aa: CASSIRDRPYEQYF; cdr3_nt: TGTGCCAGTAGCATCCGGGACAGACCCTACGAGCAGTACTTC; j_call: TRBJ2-7; d_call: TRBD1; clone_size: .; v_call: TRBV19
cdr3_aa: CASSYSPPGARNTEAFF; cdr3_nt: TGTGCCAGCAGTTACTCCCCCCCCGGGGCGAGGAACACTGAAGCTTTCTTT; j_call: TRBJ1-1; d_call: .; clone_size: .; v_call: TRBV6-2/TRBV6-3
cdr3_aa: CASSLDSGDTDTQYF; cdr3_nt: TGCGCCAGCAGCTTGGATAGCGGAGACACAGATACGCAGTATTTT; j_call: TRBJ2-3; d_call: .; clone_size: .; v_call: TRBV5-1
cdr3_aa: CASSDPTGFGATDTQYF; cdr3_nt: TGTGCCAGCAGCGATCCGACTGGCTTTGGTGCCACAGATACGCAGTATTTT; j_call: TRBJ2-3; d_call: .; clone_size: once; v_call: TRBV6-2/TRBV6-3
cdr3_aa: CASSKKVAGVLDTQYF; cdr3_nt: TGTGCCAGCAGCAAGAAGGTAGCGGGCGTGTTAGATACGCAGTATTTT; j_call: TRBJ2-3; d_call: TRBD2; clone_size: .; v_call: TRBV7-9
cdr3_aa: CAISDNQETQYF; cdr3_nt: TGTGCCATCAGTGACAACCAAGAGACCCAGTACTTC; j_call: TRBJ2-5; d_call: .; clone_size: .; v_call: TRBV10-3
cdr3_aa: CASSVPSGRWSEDTQYF; cdr3_nt: TGTGCCAGCAGCGTCCCTAGCGGGAGGTGGTCCGAAGATACGCAGTATTTT; j_call: TRBJ2-3; d_call: TRBD2; clone_size: once; v_call: TRBV9
cdr3_aa: CSASDRAGNTIYF; cdr3_nt: TGCAGTGCTAGTGACAGGGCTGGAAACACCATATATTTT; j_call: TRBJ1-3; d_call: TRBD1; clone_size: .; v_call: TRBV20-1
cdr3_aa: CASSWGSPNTGELFF; cdr3_nt: TGTGCCAGCAGTTGGGGCAGCCCGAACACCGGGGAGCTGTTTTTT; j_call: TRBJ2-2; d_call: .; clone_size: .; v_call: TRBV6-2/TRBV6-3
cdr3_aa: CASLDKRIYGYTF; cdr3_nt: TGTGCCTCTCTGGACAAGCGTATCTATGGCTACACCTTC; j_call: TRBJ1-2; d_call: .; clone_size: .; v_call: TRBV30
cdr3_aa: CTSSPPGGMTQYF; cdr3_nt: TGCACCAGCAGCCCCCCCGGGGGGATGACCCAGTACTTC; j_call: TRBJ2-5; d_call: .; clone_size: .; v_call: TRBV1
cdr3_aa: CATGGDGNTIYF; cdr3_nt: TGTGCCACCGGAGGTGATGGAAACACCATATATTTT; j_call: TRBJ1-3; d_call: .; clone_size: .; v_call: TRBV24-1
cdr3_aa: CASSLTLGGPINEQFF; cdr3_nt: TGTGCCAGCAGCCTGACCCTGGGGGGCCCTATCAATGAGCAGTTCTTC; j_call: TRBJ2-1; d_call: .; clone_size: .; v_call: TRBV5-4
cdr3_aa: CASSYSGLAGTASSYNEQFF; cdr3_nt: TGTGCCAGCAGTTACTCAGGACTAGCGGGAACAGCCTCCTCGTACAATGAGCAGTTCTTC; j_call: TRBJ2-1; d_call: TRBD2; clone_size: .; v_call: TRBV6-2/TRBV6-3
cdr3_aa: CASSLRGERNTEAFF; cdr3_nt: TGCGCCAGCAGCTTGCGGGGGGAGCGGAACACTGAAGCTTTCTTT; j_call: TRBJ1-1; d_call: .; clone_size: .; v_call: TRBV5-1
cdr3_aa: CASSRPSGSRDEQFF; cdr3_nt: TGTGCCAGTAGTCGCCCTAGCGGGAGTAGGGATGAGCAGTTCTTC; j_call: TRBJ2-1; d_call: TRBD2; clone_size: .; v_call: TRBV19
cdr3_aa: CAWTSGGVTYQETQYF; cdr3_nt: TGTGCCTGGACCTCAGGGGGAGTGACGTACCAAGAGACCCAGTACTTC; j_call: TRBJ2-5; d_call: TRBD1; clone_size: .; v_call: TRBV30
cdr3_aa: CAISGGISNEQFF; cdr3_nt: TGTGCCATATCGGGAGGGATAAGCAATGAGCAGTTCTTC; j_call: TRBJ2-1; d_call: TRBD2; clone_size: .; v_call: TRBV10-3
cdr3_aa: CASSSWTGNNEQFF; cdr3_nt: TGTGCCAGCAGCTCCTGGACAGGGAACAATGAGCAGTTCTTC; j_call: TRBJ2-1; d_call: TRBD1; clone_size: .; v_call: TRBV5-8
cdr3_aa: CASSQDSGPSDTQYF; cdr3_nt: TGTGCCAGCAGCCAAGACTCAGGGCCCTCAGATACGCAGTATTTT; j_call: TRBJ2-3; d_call: .; clone_size: once; v_call: TRBV7-2
cdr3_aa: CASRARSGSRDEQFF; cdr3_nt: TGTGCCAGCAGGGCGAGGAGCGGGAGTCGGGATGAGCAGTTCTTC; j_call: TRBJ2-1; d_call: TRBD2; clone_size: once; v_call: TRBV12-3/TRBV12-4
cdr3_aa: CASSPHKTENYGYTF; cdr3_nt: TGCGCCAGCAGCCCTCATAAAACAGAGAACTATGGCTACACCTTC; j_call: TRBJ1-2; d_call: .; clone_size: .; v_call: TRBV4-3
cdr3_aa: CASSQARGGYGYTF; cdr3_nt: TGTGCCAGCAGCCAAGCCCGTGGTGGCTATGGCTACACCTTC; j_call: TRBJ1-2; d_call: .; clone_size: .; v_call: TRBV14
cdr3_aa: CASSYGTSRYEQYF; cdr3_nt: TGTGCCAGCAGTTACGGGACTAGCCGCTACGAGCAGTACTTC; j_call: TRBJ2-7; d_call: TRBD2; clone_size: .; v_call: TRBV6-5
cdr3_aa: CASSLVSPERAFF; cdr3_nt: TGTGCCAGCAGCTTAGTCTCCCCCGAACGGGCTTTCTTT; j_call: TRBJ1-1; d_call: .; clone_size: .; v_call: TRBV11-2
cdr3_aa: CASSQEQAGELFF; cdr3_nt: TGTGCCAGCAGCCAAGAACAGGCCGGGGAGCTGTTTTTT; j_call: TRBJ2-2; d_call: .; clone_size: .; v_call: TRBV4-2
cdr3_aa: CASSLGGGANTGELFF; cdr3_nt: TGTGCCAGCAGCTTGGGAGGGGGCGCGAACACCGGGGAGCTGTTTTTT; j_call: TRBJ2-2; d_call: TRBD1; clone_size: .; v_call: TRBV5-4
cdr3_aa: CAWSGGNTIYF; cdr3_nt: TGTGCCTGGAGTGGGGGAAACACCATATATTTT; j_call: TRBJ1-3; d_call: .; clone_size: .; v_call: TRBV30
cdr3_aa: CATPRGVAEQYF; cdr3_nt: TGCGCGACCCCCCGGGGGGTCGCCGAGCAGTACTTC; j_call: TRBJ2-7; d_call: TRBD2; clone_size: .; v_call: TRBV5-1
cdr3_aa: CASSFAGGARYEQYF; cdr3_nt: TGTGCCAGCAGTTTTGCGGGGGGCGCGAGGTACGAGCAGTACTTC; j_call: TRBJ2-7; d_call: TRBD2; clone_size: .; v_call: TRBV12-3/TRBV12-4
cdr3_aa: CASSIWSFLAGGPTAEPDTQYF; cdr3_nt: TGTGCCAGTAGTATTTGGTCCTTCCTAGCGGGAGGGCCGACCGCGGAACCAGATACGCAGTATTTT; j_call: TRBJ2-3; d_call: TRBD2; clone_size: .; v_call: TRBV19
cdr3_aa: CASSGAVAVRSNQPQHF; cdr3_nt: TGTGCCAGCAGTGGAGCGGTGGCTGTACGAAGCAATCAGCCCCAGCATTTT; j_call: TRBJ1-5; d_call: .; clone_size: .; v_call: TRBV12-3/TRBV12-4
cdr3_aa: CASSSAVAGASGANVLTF; cdr3_nt: TGTGCCAGCAGCTCCGCGGTAGCGGGTGCTTCTGGGGCCAACGTCCTGACTTTC; j_call: TRBJ2-6; d_call: TRBD2; clone_size: .; v_call: TRBV7-6